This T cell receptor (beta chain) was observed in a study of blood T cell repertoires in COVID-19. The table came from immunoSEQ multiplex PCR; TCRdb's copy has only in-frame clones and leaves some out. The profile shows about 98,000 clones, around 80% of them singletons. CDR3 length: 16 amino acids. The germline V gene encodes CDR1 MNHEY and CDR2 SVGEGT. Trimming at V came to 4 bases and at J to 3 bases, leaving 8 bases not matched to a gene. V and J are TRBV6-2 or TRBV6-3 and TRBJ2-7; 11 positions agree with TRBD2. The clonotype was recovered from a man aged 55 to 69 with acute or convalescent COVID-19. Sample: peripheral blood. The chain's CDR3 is CASSSQIGTSGYEQYV. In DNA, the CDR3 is TGTGCCAGCAGTTCCCAAATCGGGACTAGCGGCTACGAGCAGTACGTC.